The present T cell receptor beta chain was sequenced within a study of blood T cell repertoires in COVID-19 (dated by TCRdb to about 2020). With regard to the full study: The collaborator samples originated in the United States, Italy and Spain and spanned the acute and convalescent phases of COVID-19. The prospective study material was composed of cDNA or gDNA derived from T cells, B-cell-depleted T cells, or PBMCs. Deeply sampled blood TCRbeta repertoires from subjects exposed to, actively infected with, or recovered from COVID-19 were included in the dataset. The repertoires were released in a freely available public database meant as a resource for research on the immune response to SARS-CoV-2. Samples were obtained from the ongoing ImmuneRACE study (first 160 participants) and from 1,254 subjects provided by 6 global collaborators. The sample metadata nearly always contained a de-identified subject ID, COVID-19 status, age in years and sex. HLA class I and class II types, where available, came from metadata supplied by the sample provider rather than from assay-based typing. Summary of the overall study and its limitations: Clinical and demographic metadata were provided uncurated, with the amount varying by source and participant.

The immunoSEQ Assay, a bias-controlled multiplex PCR, was used to amplify TCRbeta CDR3 regions from genomic DNA. Per the source publication's procedure: Nucleated cell counts per sample were estimated from amplification of reference gene primers within the assay. Sequence reads were collapsed and filtered to measure the absolute abundance of every unique TCRbeta CDR3 rearrangement. For each sample, productive Simpson clonality was calculated as the square root of Simpson's diversity index across productive rearrangements. TCRdb mirrors the immuneACCESS table, restricted to in-frame sequences. Some clones are absent from its copies; in checked studies, under half trace to an unresolved V gene, and the reason for the others is unknown. V, J and clone size are those of that table, while D and trimming were read from the DNA. The sample yields 150,000 to 200,000 clones; 60% to 80% were counted once. The ten most abundant clones make up about 28% of the sample.

Each collaborating institution followed its own protocols to collect whole blood in K2EDTA tubes. For TCRbeta analysis, collaborators shipped samples as frozen whole blood, isolated PBMCs, or DNA extracted from either of those sample types. The CDR3 spans 17 residues, from the cysteine through the phenylalanine. Of all the DNA, just the CDR3 is kept, 51 bases in frame from base 1. V loses 3 bases at its end and J loses 8 bases; junction bases beyond the gene matches: 9. For CDR1 and CDR2, the germline V gene lists MGHRA and YSYEKL. Remarks on this clone: There is no known antigen for this receptor. No clone much larger than this one lies a single base away; base qualities are absent.

In this chain, TRBV4-1 is recombined with TRBJ2-2, with 13 bases in between that match TRBD2. The clonotype comes from a woman in her 70s with acute or convalescent COVID-19. Sequences were obtained from peripheral blood. The sequenced DNA: TGCGCCAGCAGCCATCGTGGACTAGCGGGAGAGAATGGGGAGCTGTTTTTT. Translated, this is CASSHRGLAGENGELFF.